This T cell receptor (beta chain) derives from a study of a mutant IDH1 vaccine in newly diagnosed glioma. Background on the study: The start of vaccination came 4-6 weeks after radiotherapy alone, or with temozolomide cycles. Previous treatment comprised radiotherapy, temozolomide, or both, mostly both. Study results and caveats: The authors found pseudoprogression apparently unrelated to changes in top peripheral T cell clonotypes.

This clone showed up just once. Its antigen is undetermined. The data were produced by immunoSEQ multiplex PCR, yet TCRdb's version contains in-frame clones alone and is incomplete. The repertoire holds nearly 30,000 clones, with 87% as singletons. CDR1 is SGHTA, CDR2 FQGTGA, per germline. V lost 5 bases, J lost 10 bases, and 21 bases lay in between. The CDR3 runs to 15 residues. The time point denotes: week 5, during vaccination. In every dose of vaccine, 300 ug of mutant IDH1 20-mer peptide was given alongside topical imiquimod. Newly diagnosed WHO grade 3 or 4 IDH1-mutant, ATRX-lost astrocytomas were identified in the donors.

The source material was peripheral blood mononuclear cells (PBMCs), sampled from a glioma patient whose treatment included an IDH1 peptide vaccine. The genes are TRBV7-3 and TRBJ2-1; perhaps TRBD2 as D (5 bases). This TCR came from a woman in her 40s with glioma. Some clones in this sample may be carry-over from other donors' samples. Here the CDR3 reads CASSQRLGSSYEQFF. The CDR3 DNA sequence: TGTGCCAGCAGCCAGCGGCTGGGTTCGAGTTACGAGCAGTTCTTC.